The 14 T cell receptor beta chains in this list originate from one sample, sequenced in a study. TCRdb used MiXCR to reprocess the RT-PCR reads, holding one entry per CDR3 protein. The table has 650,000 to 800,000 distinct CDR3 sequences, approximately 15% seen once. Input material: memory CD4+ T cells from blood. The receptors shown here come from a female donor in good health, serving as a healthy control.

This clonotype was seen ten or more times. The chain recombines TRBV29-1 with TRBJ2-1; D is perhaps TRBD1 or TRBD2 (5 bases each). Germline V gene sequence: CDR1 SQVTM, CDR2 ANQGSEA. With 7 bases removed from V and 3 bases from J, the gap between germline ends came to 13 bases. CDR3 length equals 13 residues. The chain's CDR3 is CSGGFGGYNEQFF. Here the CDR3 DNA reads TGCAGCGGTGGGTTTGGGGGCTACAATGAGCAGTTCTTC.

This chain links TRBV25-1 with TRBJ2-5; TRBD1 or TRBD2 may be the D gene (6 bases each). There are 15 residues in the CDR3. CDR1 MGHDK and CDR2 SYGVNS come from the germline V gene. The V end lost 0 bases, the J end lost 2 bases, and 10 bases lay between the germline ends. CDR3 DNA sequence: TGTGCCAGCAGTGAATATGGAGGGGGACAAGAGACCCAGTACTTC. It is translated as CASSEYGGGQETQYF.

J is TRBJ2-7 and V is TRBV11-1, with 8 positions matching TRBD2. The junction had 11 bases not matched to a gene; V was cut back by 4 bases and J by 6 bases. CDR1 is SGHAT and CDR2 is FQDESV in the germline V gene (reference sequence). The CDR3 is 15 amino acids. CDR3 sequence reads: CASSSPGRGGVEQYF. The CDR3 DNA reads TGTGCCAGCAGCTCCCCGGGACGGGGGGGAGTCGAGCAGTACTTC.

CDR3 nucleotide sequence: TGTGCCAGCAGCGTAGCTGCGAGCGGGGGGGCATCCGGGGAGCTGTTTTTT. Amino acid sequence: CASSVAASGGASGELFF. The genes are TRBV9 and TRBJ2-2; TRBD2 agrees at 10 bases. Trimming took 0 bases from V and 6 from J; bases not matched to a gene: 8. Germline-derived CDR1 and CDR2 are SGDLS and YYNGEE. The CDR3 runs 17 residues. The entire variable domain, with the rest obtained from reference TRBV9 and TRBJ2-2, is as follows: DSGVTQTPKHLITATGQRVTLRCSPRSGDLSVYWYQQSLDQGLQFLIQYYNGEERAKGNILERFSAQQFPDLHSELNLSSLELGDSALYFCASSVAASGGASGELFFGEGSRLTVL.

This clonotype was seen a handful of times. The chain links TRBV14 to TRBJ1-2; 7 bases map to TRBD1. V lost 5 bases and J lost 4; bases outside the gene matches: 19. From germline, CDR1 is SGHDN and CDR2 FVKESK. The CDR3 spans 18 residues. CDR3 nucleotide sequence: TGTGCCAGCAGCAGGAGACAGGGACAATCAGCGTTCGGCTATGGCTACACCTTC. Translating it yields CASSRRQGQSAFGYGYTF.

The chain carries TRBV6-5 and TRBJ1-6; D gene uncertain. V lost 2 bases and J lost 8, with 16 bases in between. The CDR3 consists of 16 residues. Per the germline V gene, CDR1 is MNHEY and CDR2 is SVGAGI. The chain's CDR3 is CASSYRSTQSHSPLHF. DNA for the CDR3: TGTGCCAGCAGTTACCGGAGTACACAATCCCATTCACCCCTCCACTTT.

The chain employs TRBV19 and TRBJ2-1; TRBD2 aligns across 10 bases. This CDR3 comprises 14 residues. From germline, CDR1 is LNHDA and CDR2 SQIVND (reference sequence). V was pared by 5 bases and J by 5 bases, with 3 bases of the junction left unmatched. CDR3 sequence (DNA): TGTGCCAGTAGTGGGACTAGCGTTAACAATGAGCAGTTCTTC. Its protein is CASSGTSVNNEQFF. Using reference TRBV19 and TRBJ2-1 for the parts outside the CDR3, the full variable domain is DGGITQSPKYLFRKEGQNVTLSCEQNLNHDAMYWYRQDPGQGLRLIYYSQIVNDFQKGDIAEGYSVSREKKESFPLTVTSAQKNPTAFYLCASSGTSVNNEQFFGPGTRLTVL.

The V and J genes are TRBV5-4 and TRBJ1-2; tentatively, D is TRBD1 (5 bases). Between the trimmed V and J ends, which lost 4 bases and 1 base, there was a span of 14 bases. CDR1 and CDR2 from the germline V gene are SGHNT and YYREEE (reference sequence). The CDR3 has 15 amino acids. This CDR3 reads CASSAEGAFNYGYTF. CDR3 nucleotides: TGTGCCAGCAGCGCTGAAGGGGCATTTAACTATGGCTACACCTTC.

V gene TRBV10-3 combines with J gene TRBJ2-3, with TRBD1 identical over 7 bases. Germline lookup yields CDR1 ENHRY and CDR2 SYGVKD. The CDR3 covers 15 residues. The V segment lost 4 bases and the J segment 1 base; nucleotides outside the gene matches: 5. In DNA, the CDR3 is TGTGCCATCAGTGTGACAGGGTCTGGCACAGATACGCAGTATTTT. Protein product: CAISVTGSGTDTQYF.

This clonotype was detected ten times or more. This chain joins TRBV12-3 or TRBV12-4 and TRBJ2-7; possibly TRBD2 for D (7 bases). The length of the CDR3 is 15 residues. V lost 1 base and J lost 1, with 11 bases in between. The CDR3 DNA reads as TGTGCCAGCAGTTTAGGAGGGGGACTATCCTACGAGCAGTACTTC. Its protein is CASSLGGGLSYEQYF.

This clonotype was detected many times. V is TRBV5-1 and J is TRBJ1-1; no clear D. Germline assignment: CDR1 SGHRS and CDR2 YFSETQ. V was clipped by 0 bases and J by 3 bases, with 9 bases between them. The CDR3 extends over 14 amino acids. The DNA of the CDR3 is TGCGCCAGCAGCTTGGACGGAGGATACACTGAAGCTTTCTTT. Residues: CASSLDGGYTEAFF.

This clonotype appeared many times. The CDR3 sequence: CASSGTGNYGYTF. CDR3 nucleotide sequence: TGTGCCAGCAGCGGGACAGGAAACTATGGCTACACCTTC. The chain employs TRBV12-3 or TRBV12-4 and TRBJ1-2; 8 nucleotides agree with TRBD1. CDR3 length equals 13 residues. V was clipped by 6 bases and J by 2 bases; unmatched bases: 2.

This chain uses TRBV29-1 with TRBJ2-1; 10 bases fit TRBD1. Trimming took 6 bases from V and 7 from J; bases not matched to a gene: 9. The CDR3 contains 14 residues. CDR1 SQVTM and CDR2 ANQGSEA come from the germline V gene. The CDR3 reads CSVAGTGVKNEQFF. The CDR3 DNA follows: TGCAGCGTAGCCGGGACAGGGGTCAAGAATGAGCAGTTCTTC.

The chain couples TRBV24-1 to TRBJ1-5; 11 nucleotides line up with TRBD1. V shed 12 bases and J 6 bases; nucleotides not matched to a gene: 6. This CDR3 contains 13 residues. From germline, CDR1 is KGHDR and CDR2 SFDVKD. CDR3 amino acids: CAAGGQGGQPQHF. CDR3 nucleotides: TGTGCCGCCGGGGGACAGGGGGGTCAGCCCCAGCATTTT.